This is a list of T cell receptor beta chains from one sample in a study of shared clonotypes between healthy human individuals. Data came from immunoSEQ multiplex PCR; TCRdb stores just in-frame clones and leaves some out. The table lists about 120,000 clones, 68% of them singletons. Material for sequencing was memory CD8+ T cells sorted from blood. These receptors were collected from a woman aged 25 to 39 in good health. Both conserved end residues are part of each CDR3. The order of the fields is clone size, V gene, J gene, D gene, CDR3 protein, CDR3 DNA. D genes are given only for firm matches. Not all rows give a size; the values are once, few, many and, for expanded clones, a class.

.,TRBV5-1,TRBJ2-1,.,CASSLAVGWDEQFF,TGCGCCAGCAGCTTGGCCGTCGGGTGGGATGAGCAGTTCTTC
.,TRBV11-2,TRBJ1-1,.,CASSSWRRGRESTEAFF,TGTGCCAGCAGCTCATGGCGAAGGGGCAGGGAGAGCACTGAAGCTTTCTTT
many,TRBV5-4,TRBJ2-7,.,CASSFWGNYEQYF,TGTGCCAGCAGCTTCTGGGGGAACTACGAGCAGTACTTC
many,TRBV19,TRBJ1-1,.,CASSMWGLDTEAFF,TGTGCCAGTAGTATGTGGGGGCTCGACACTGAAGCTTTCTTT
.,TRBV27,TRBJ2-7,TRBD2,CASSLFILAGGPVEQYF,TGTGCCAGCAGTTTATTTATACTAGCGGGAGGGCCGGTCGAGCAGTACTTC
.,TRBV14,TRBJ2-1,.,CASSPWAGGRAGNNEQFF,TGTGCCAGCAGCCCGTGGGCTGGTGGGCGAGCAGGCAACAATGAGCAGTTCTTC
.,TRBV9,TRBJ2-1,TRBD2,CASSVGSLADEQFF,TGTGCCAGCAGCGTAGGGAGCCTAGCGGATGAGCAGTTCTTC
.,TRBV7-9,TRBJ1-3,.,CASSSVRAAGNTIYF,TGTGCCAGCAGCTCGGTCAGGGCGGCTGGAAACACCATATATTTT
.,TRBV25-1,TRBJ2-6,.,CASSESGSGANVLTF,TGTGCCAGCAGTGAGTCGGGCTCTGGGGCCAACGTCCTGACTTTC
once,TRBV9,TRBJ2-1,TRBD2,CASSDGLAGETGDEQFF,TGTGCCAGCAGCGACGGACTAGCGGGAGAGACGGGCGATGAGCAGTTCTTC
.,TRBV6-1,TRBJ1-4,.,CASGGRTTNEKLFF,TGTGCCAGCGGTGGGCGGACAACTAATGAAAAACTGTTTTTT
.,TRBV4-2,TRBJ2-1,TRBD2,CASSPRTSARHNEQFF,TGTGCCAGCAGCCCCAGGACTAGCGCCCGCCACAATGAGCAGTTCTTC
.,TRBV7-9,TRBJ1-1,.,CASSKVESGTEAFF,TGTGCCAGCAGCAAAGTTGAGTCAGGGACTGAAGCTTTCTTT
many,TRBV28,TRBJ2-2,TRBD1,CASTPRDRVTGELFF,TGTGCCAGCACTCCGAGGGACAGGGTAACCGGGGAGCTGTTTTTT
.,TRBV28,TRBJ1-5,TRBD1,CASSFGRGIHQPQHF,TGTGCCAGCAGTTTCGGCAGGGGGATTCATCAGCCCCAGCATTTT
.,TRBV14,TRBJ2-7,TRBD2,CASSPLAGGPRWYF,TGTGCCAGCAGCCCACTAGCGGGAGGGCCAAGGTGGTACTTC
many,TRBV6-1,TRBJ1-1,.,CASTQTENTEAFF,TGTGCCAGCACCCAGACAGAGAACACTGAAGCTTTCTTT
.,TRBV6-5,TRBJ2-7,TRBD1,CAISPGQESHEQYF,TGTGCCATCAGCCCGGGACAGGAGAGCCACGAGCAGTACTTC
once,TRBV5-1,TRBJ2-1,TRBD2,CASSAGLAGMSYNEQFF,TGCGCCAGCAGCGCCGGACTAGCGGGAATGTCCTACAATGAGCAGTTCTTC
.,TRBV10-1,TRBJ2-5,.,CASSGATASGQETQYF,TGCGCCAGCAGTGGGGCGACAGCGTCGGGGCAAGAGACCCAGTACTTC
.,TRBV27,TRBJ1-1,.,CASRKRGSGQTTEAFF,TGTGCCAGCAGAAAGAGAGGGTCCGGGCAGACGACTGAAGCTTTCTTT
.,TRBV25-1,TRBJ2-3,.,CASRNGLTDTQYF,TGTGCCAGCAGGAATGGACTTACGGATACGCAGTATTTT
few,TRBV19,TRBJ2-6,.,CASSIDTSSGANVLTF,TGTGCCAGTAGTATCGACACCAGCTCTGGGGCCAACGTCCTGACTTTC
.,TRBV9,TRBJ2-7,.,CASSVGREQYF,TGTGCCAGCAGCGTAGGGAGAGAGCAGTACTTC
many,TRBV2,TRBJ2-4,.,CASSNRQGGGGAKNIQYF,TGTGCCAGCAGTAATAGACAGGGAGGTGGAGGAGCCAAAAACATTCAGTACTTC
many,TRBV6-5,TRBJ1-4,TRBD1,CASSEGTGGEKLFF,TGTGCCAGCAGTGAAGGGACAGGGGGTGAAAAACTGTTTTTT
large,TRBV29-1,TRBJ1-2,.,CSVESPSSNYGYTF,TGCAGCGTTGAATCCCCGAGCAGTAACTATGGCTACACCTTC
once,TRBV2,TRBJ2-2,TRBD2,CASSERLSSGIFAGGELFF,TGTGCCAGCAGTGAAAGGTTGTCTAGCGGGATTTTCGCTGGCGGGGAGCTGTTTTTT
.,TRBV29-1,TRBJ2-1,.,CSVVQGSTYNEQFF,TGCAGCGTTGTGCAGGGGTCGACCTACAATGAGCAGTTCTTC
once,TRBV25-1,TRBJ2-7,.,CASSQEGTETSYEQYF,TGTGCCAGCAGCCAAGAAGGGACGGAGACATCCTACGAGCAGTACTTC
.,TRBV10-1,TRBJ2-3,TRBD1,CASSESSITGTGITDTQYF,TGCGCCAGCAGTGAGTCCTCAATTACCGGGACAGGTATCACAGATACGCAGTATTTT
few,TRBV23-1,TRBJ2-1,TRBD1,CASSQSQGAVYNEQFF,TGCGCCAGCAGTCAATCTCAGGGGGCGGTTTACAATGAGCAGTTCTTC
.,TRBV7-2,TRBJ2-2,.,CASSLDQASNTGELFF,TGTGCCAGCAGCTTGGATCAGGCGTCGAACACCGGGGAGCTGTTTTTT
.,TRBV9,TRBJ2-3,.,CASSVGGGSDTQYF,TGTGCCAGCAGCGTAGGCGGTGGGTCAGATACGCAGTATTTT
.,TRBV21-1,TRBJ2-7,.,CASSKTGGRYEQYF,TGTGCCAGCAGCAAGACAGGGGGCCGATACGAGCAGTACTTC
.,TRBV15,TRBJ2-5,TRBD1,CATSSWDSVLTQYF,TGTGCCACCAGCAGCTGGGACAGCGTATTGACCCAGTACTTC
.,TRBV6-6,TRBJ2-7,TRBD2,CAIRRGLAGGYEQYF,TGTGCCATCAGGAGGGGACTAGCGGGGGGCTACGAGCAGTACTTC
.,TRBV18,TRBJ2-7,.,CASSPPTSRPYEQYF,TGTGCCAGCTCACCACCAACTAGCCGGCCCTACGAGCAGTACTTC
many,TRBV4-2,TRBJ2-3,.,CASSQSGSEPDTQYF,TGTGCCAGCAGCCAAAGCGGCTCAGAACCAGATACGCAGTATTTT
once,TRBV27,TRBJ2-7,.,CASRDSIRRDGSSYEQYF,TGTGCCAGCAGGGACTCCATCCGCCGGGACGGGAGCTCCTACGAGCAGTACTTC
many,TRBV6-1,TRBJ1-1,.,CASSEGSINTEAFF,TGTGCCAGCAGTGAAGGCAGTATTAACACTGAAGCTTTCTTT
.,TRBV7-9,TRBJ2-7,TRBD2,CASSVSGKLDEQYF,TGTGCCAGCAGCGTCAGCGGGAAGCTCGACGAGCAGTACTTC
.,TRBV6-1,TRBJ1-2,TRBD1,CASRPRGLGYGYTF,TGTGCCAGCAGGCCCAGGGGGCTGGGGTATGGCTACACCTTC
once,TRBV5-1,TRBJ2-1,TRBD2,CASSLGGIAGYNEQFF,TGCGCCAGCAGCTTGGGAGGAATAGCGGGCTACAATGAGCAGTTCTTC
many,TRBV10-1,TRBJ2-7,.,CASLDYEQYF,TGCGCCAGCTTGGACTACGAGCAGTACTTC
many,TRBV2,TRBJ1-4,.,CASRDKSGEKLFF,TGTGCCAGCAGGGATAAATCGGGTGAAAAACTGTTTTTT